A single sample gave rise to the 16 T cell receptor beta chains below, sequenced in a study of blood T cell repertoires in COVID-19. The assay was immunoSEQ multiplex PCR, and TCRdb's table has in-frame clones only and misses some. The data contain approximately 67,000 clones, approximately 90% of them singletons. Sequenced sample: peripheral blood. The receptor set was obtained from a human donor in a cohort sampled during active COVID-19.

This chain joins TRBV3-1 (or the pseudogene TRBV3-2) and TRBJ1-1; D not certain. Trimming left V 2 bases short and J 1 base short, with 5 bases between. Germline CDR1 reads LGHDT; CDR2 reads YNNKEL (reference sequence). The CDR3 sequence is 13 residues long. CDR3 coding DNA: TGTGCCAGCAGCCAAATAAAGAACACTGAAGCTTTCTTT. Its protein is CASSQIKNTEAFF.

This chain joins TRBV20-1 and TRBJ2-1, with 8 bases identical to TRBD2. CDR1 and CDR2 from the germline V gene are DFQATT and SNEGSKA (reference sequence). The CDR3 length is 11 residues. The junction had 5 bases not matched to a gene; V was cut back by 6 bases and J by 10 bases. Written as DNA, the CDR3 is TGCAGTGCCATTTTAGCGGGAGAGCAGTTCTTC. It specifies CSAILAGEQFF.

This chain joins TRBV5-5 and TRBJ2-7; 7 nucleotides match TRBD1. The CDR3 has 14 residues. Unmatched junction bases numbered 3, after V lost 0 bases and J lost 3 bases. In germline, CDR1 is SGHKS, CDR2 YYEKEE (reference sequence). DNA for the CDR3: TGTGCCAGCAGCTTGGAAGGGACAGACTACGAGCAGTACTTC. Translated: CASSLEGTDYEQYF.

The chain employs TRBV5-6 and TRBJ2-7, with TRBD1 as a possible D gene (6 bases). The CDR3 sequence is 12 residues long. With 4 bases removed from V and 2 bases from J, the gap between germline ends came to 7 bases. The germline CDR1 and CDR2 sequences are SGHDT and YYEEEE. CDR3 protein: CASSGGPYEQYF. The CDR3 DNA follows: TGTGCCAGCAGCGGGGGCCCCTACGAGCAGTACTTC.

The CDR3 is CASSVRDTEAFF. In nucleotides, the CDR3 is TGTGCCAGCAGTGTACGGGACACTGAAGCTTTCTTT. The chain employs TRBV6-2 or TRBV6-3 and TRBJ1-1, with D unresolved. Germline loops: CDR1 MNHEY, CDR2 SVGEGT. This CDR3 region has 12 residues. V was pared by 5 bases and J by 3 bases, with 7 bases between.

The chain combines TRBV5-1 with TRBJ2-7; 8 bases line up with TRBD2. Losses at the gene ends were 4 bases for V and 3 bases for J; bases not matched to a gene: 6. CDR3 length equals 14 residues. CDR1 is SGHRS and CDR2 is YFSETQ in the germline V gene. The CDR3 sequence: CASSPGGVSYEQYF. The CDR3 DNA is TGCGCCAGCAGCCCGGGGGGGGTGAGCTACGAGCAGTACTTC. The whole variable domain, filled in from reference TRBV5-1 and TRBJ2-7, reads KAGVTQTPRYLIKTRGQQVTLSCSPISGHRSVSWYQQTPGQGLQFLFEYFSETQRNKGNFPGRFSGRQFSNSRSEMNVSTLELGDSALYLCASSPGGVSYEQYFGPGTRLTVT.

This clone was counted between two and nine times. The chain links TRBV7-2 to TRBJ1-2; D gene ambiguous. This CDR3 spans 14 amino acids. V was clipped by 1 base and J by 4 bases, with 10 bases between them. CDR1 is SGHTA, CDR2 FQGNSA, per germline. The CDR3 coding sequence is TGTGCCAGCAGCTTAGATCCCCTAGGCTATGGCTACACCTTC. As protein: CASSLDPLGYGYTF.

The V call is TRBV19, the J call TRBJ2-1; possible D gene TRBD2, 5 bases. Germline V CDR1 and CDR2: LNHDA, SQIVND (reference sequence). This CDR3 comprises 15 residues. Trimming pared 2 bases from V and 0 bases from J, leaving 8 bases between. CDR3 sequence (DNA): TGTGCCAGTAGTATAAGTACTAGCTCCTACAATGAGCAGTTCTTC. Encoded protein: CASSISTSSYNEQFF.

This rearrangement joins TRBV6-2 or TRBV6-3 to TRBJ2-5; 12 bases fit TRBD2. This CDR3 comprises 14 residues. In germline, CDR1 is MNHEY, CDR2 SVGEGT. With V trimmed by 5 bases and J by 5 bases, 3 bases remained unmatched. The CDR3 DNA sequence: TGTGCCAGCAGTGATACTAGCGGGGGGGAGACCCAGTACTTC. This gives the protein CASSDTSGGETQYF.

The V call is TRBV19, the J call TRBJ2-2, with D unresolved. This CDR3 is built from 12 residues. The germline V gene encodes CDR1 LNHDA and CDR2 SQIVND (reference sequence). Deletions cut 10 bases from V and 7 bases from J, with 13 bases between. The CDR3 sequence: CATSERYGELFF. The CDR3 nucleotides read TGTGCCACCTCCGAACGGTACGGGGAGCTGTTTTTT.

V usage is TRBV5-1 and J usage is TRBJ2-2; perhaps TRBD2 as D (6 bases). The ends were cut back, 1 base at V and 0 bases at J, with 13 bases in the middle. Per the germline V gene, CDR1 is SGHRS and CDR2 is YFSETQ. There are 17 residues in the CDR3. The DNA for the CDR3 is TGCGCCAGCAGCTTGTATCTGGGGGGAACGAACACCGGGGAGCTGTTTTTT. Its translation: CASSLYLGGTNTGELFF.

The CDR3, as DNA: TGTGCCACCAGCAACCAAAACCCCGGGACAGGGTTTCAGCCCCAGCATTTT. It yields the protein CATSNQNPGTGFQPQHF. The gene calls are TRBV15 and TRBJ1-5, with TRBD1 matching over 9 bases. This CDR3 has 17 amino acids. Germline assignment: CDR1 LNHNV and CDR2 YYDKDF (reference sequence). The junction had 13 bases not matched to a gene; V was cut back by 4 bases and J by 6 bases.

The rearrangement uses TRBV3-1 (or the pseudogene TRBV3-2) and TRBJ1-4, with no clear D. Germline CDR1 reads LGHDT; CDR2 reads YNNKEL (reference sequence). V lost 1 base to trimming and J lost 2 bases, with 11 bases between them. CDR3 size: 16 residues. The CDR3 DNA is TGTGCCAGCAGCCAAGTGCCCGTCGAGACTAATGAAAAACTGTTTTTT. It specifies CASSQVPVETNEKLFF.

This chain uses TRBV6-6 with TRBJ2-1; 7 positions match TRBD2. This CDR3 region has 15 residues. Unmatched junction bases numbered 11, after V lost 7 bases and J lost 5 bases. CDR1 MNHNY and CDR2 SVGAGI come from the germline V gene (reference sequence). This CDR3 reads CASTPRASGNNEQFF. In DNA, the CDR3 is TGTGCCAGCACCCCTCGCGCTAGCGGTAACAATGAGCAGTTCTTC.

CDR3 sequence: CASSLGTGNSPLHF. For the CDR3, the DNA is TGTGCCAGCAGCTTAGGGACAGGCAATTCACCCCTCCACTTT. The chain links TRBV7-8 to TRBJ1-6; 7 bases agree with TRBD1. The CDR3 is 14 residues long. The germline CDR1 and CDR2 sequences are SGHVS and FQNEAQ. V gave up 1 base and J gave up 7 bases; unmatched junction bases: 1.

This chain connects TRBV14 to TRBJ2-7; 9 bases align to TRBD1. Germline values: CDR1 SGHDN, CDR2 FVKESK. Unmatched junction bases numbered 9, after V lost 4 bases and J lost 5 bases. CDR3 length equals 15 residues. In nucleotides, the CDR3 is TGTGCCAGCAGCCCCTGGGACAGGGATAGGAACGAGCAGTACTTC. Translating gives CASSPWDRDRNEQYF.